Below are 24 T cell receptor beta chains sequenced from a single sample in a study of T cells in Graves' hyperthyroidism and ophthalmopathy. It was RNA transcripts that yielded the amplified TCR beta CDR3 regions. Carried out on the TCR CDR3, a first-round RT-PCR used the HTBI primer set. TCRdb re-analysed the multiplex PCR reads in MiXCR, keeping a single row per CDR3 protein. This table has 250,000 to 300,000 distinct CDR3 sequences, approximately 15% appearing once. Sequenced input: blood. These receptors all stem from a woman in her thirties or forties with Graves' hyperthyroidism that later progressed to Graves' ophthalmopathy.

A word on this clonotype: With a much larger clone just one base away, this may be a read error. The chain employs TRBV13 and TRBJ2-2; 7 bases match TRBD2. Germline CDR1 PRHDT, CDR2 FYEKMQ (reference sequence). The CDR3 is made up of 15 amino acids. CDR3 sequence (DNA): TGTGCCAGCAGCCCCCAGCGGGGAAACACCGGGGAGCTGTTATTT. Amino acid sequence: CASSPQRGNTGELLF.

This clonotype occurred a few times. The rearrangement uses TRBV30 and TRBJ2-3; D tentatively fits TRBD1 or TRBD2 (5 bases each). Trimming shortened V by 1 base and J by 5 bases, and 19 bases separated the two germline ends. The CDR3 consists of 16 residues. Germline lookup yields CDR1 GTSNPN and CDR2 SVGIG (reference sequence). For the CDR3, the DNA is TGTGCCTGGAGTGCGGGACGGAGAATGGGGAAAGATACGCAGTATTTT. Residues: CAWSAGRRMGKDTQYF.

The chain couples TRBV9 to TRBJ2-1; 12 positions match TRBD2. The CDR3 consists of 14 residues. Germline CDR1 and CDR2: SGDLS and YYNGEE. The junction had 7 bases not matched to a gene; V was cut back by 6 bases and J by 9 bases. This CDR3 reads CASNLAGGPGEQFF. The CDR3 nucleotides read TGTGCCAGCAACCTAGCGGGAGGGCCCGGTGAGCAGTTCTTC.

This clonotype has more than one count but fewer than ten. This sequence joins TRBV10-1 and TRBJ1-5; D gene uncertain. The V and J ends lost 5 bases and 0 bases respectively, with 5 bases between them. Germline V CDR1 and CDR2: WNHNN, SYGVQD (reference sequence). CDR3 length: 13 residues. The CDR3 loop is CASSRNSNQPQHF. The CDR3 DNA follows: TGCGCCAGCAGTCGAAATAGCAATCAGCCCCAGCATTTT.

This clonotype was seen ten or more times. The chain joins TRBV27 to TRBJ2-5, with 8 bases that match TRBD1. V trimming: 4 bases; J trimming: 2 bases; junction bases outside the gene matches: 15. This CDR3 is built from 18 residues. Germline CDR1 MNHEY, CDR2 SMNVEV (reference sequence). Here the CDR3 reads CASSSMGAGTGPQETQYF. The CDR3 region has the DNA TGTGCCAGCAGTTCTATGGGGGCGGGGACAGGTCCACAAGAGACCCAGTACTTC.

The chain has TRBV4-1 and TRBJ2-1; 7 bases are shared with TRBD2. Looked up from germline, CDR1 is MGHRA and CDR2 is YSYEKL. After removal of 0 bases from V and 12 bases from J, the junction contained 14 bases not matched to a gene. The CDR3 covers 16 residues. CDR3 region: CASSQDLAGVFWGQFF. As DNA, the CDR3 is TGCGCCAGCAGCCAAGATCTCGCGGGAGTCTTCTGGGGGCAGTTCTTC.

V is TRBV11-2 and J is TRBJ2-5, with D uncertain. This CDR3 region has 15 residues. V lost 1 base to trimming and J lost 1 base, with 10 bases between them. Per the germline V gene, CDR1 is SGHAT and CDR2 is FQNNGV. As DNA, the CDR3 is TGTGCCAGCAGCTTAGCGGGTCCGCCCCAAGAGACCCAGTACTTC. It encodes CASSLAGPPQETQYF.

This clonotype appeared many times. The rearrangement uses TRBV24-1 and TRBJ1-5; D remains unclear. V lost 3 bases and J lost 5, with 4 bases in between. There are 12 residues in the CDR3. CDR1 KGHDR and CDR2 SFDVKD come from the germline V gene. CDR3 region: CATSDRDQPQHF. For the CDR3, the DNA is TGTGCCACCAGTGATAGGGATCAGCCCCAGCATTTT.

This clonotype came up many times. The V call is TRBV6-1, the J call TRBJ2-7; D unclear. There are 15 residues in the CDR3. Germline CDR1 is MNHNS and CDR2 is SASEGT. V lost 0 bases, J lost 1 base, and 10 bases lay in between. The CDR3 coding sequence is TGTGCCAGCAGTGAAGCGTTGTTGGCATCCTACGAGCAGTACTTC. As protein: CASSEALLASYEQYF.

With regard to this clonotype: A much more abundant neighbour one base away suggests this may be a read error. The CDR3 loop reads CASSSRTWDTEALF. CDR3 DNA: TGTGCCAGCTCATCAAGAACATGGGACACTGAAGCTTTATTT. V is TRBV18 and J is TRBJ1-1; tentatively, D is TRBD1 (6 bases). This CDR3 is built from 14 residues. In germline, CDR1 is KGHSH, CDR2 LQKENI.

This clonotype turned up a few times. The chain carries TRBV6-2 or TRBV6-3 and TRBJ1-3; D remains unclear. The CDR3 length is 13 residues. Per germline, CDR1 MNHEY and CDR2 SVGEGT. V lost 5 bases to trimming and J lost 13 bases, with 18 bases between them. This chain's CDR3 is CASSPEATGKIYF. CDR3 nucleotides: TGTGCCAGCAGTCCCGAGGCGACCGGCAAAATATATTTT.

There are many counts of this clonotype. V and J are TRBV20-1 and TRBJ1-1, with unresolved D. This CDR3 has 14 amino acids. Per the germline V gene, CDR1 is DFQATT and CDR2 is SNEGSKA (reference sequence). The V and J ends lost 1 base and 2 bases respectively, with 11 bases between them. CDR3 residues: CSARVRAVNTEAFF. The DNA for the CDR3 is TGCAGTGCTAGAGTGAGGGCGGTAAACACTGAAGCTTTCTTT.

This clonotype was counted many times. The V call is TRBV20-1, the J call TRBJ2-5; D is unresolved. The V and J ends lost 2 bases and 0 bases respectively, with 1 base between them. Germline V gene sequence: CDR1 DFQATT, CDR2 SNEGSKA (reference sequence). The CDR3 has 11 amino acids. The CDR3 bases are TGCAGTGCTAGACACCAAGAGACCCAGTACTTC. Translation gives CSARHQETQYF.

This clonotype has a count of ten or more. This rearrangement joins TRBV12-3 or TRBV12-4 to TRBJ2-3; no reliable D call. V lost 3 bases to trimming and J lost 0 bases, with 10 bases between them. The CDR3 extends over 15 amino acids. The CDR3 bases are TGTGCCAGCAGTTTCCAGTCGTCTAGCACAGATACGCAGTATTTT. Translating gives CASSFQSSSTDTQYF.

The chain links TRBV2 to TRBJ1-1; 8 bases are shared with TRBD1. CDR1 and CDR2 (germline): SNHLY, FYNNEI. V trimming: 6 bases; J trimming: 4 bases; junction bases outside the gene matches: 10. There are 15 residues in the CDR3. CDR3 loop: CASRSTGGGFTEAFF. DNA for the CDR3: TGTGCCAGCAGATCAACAGGGGGGGGGTTCACTGAAGCTTTCTTT.

This clonotype was counted ten times or more. This sequence joins TRBV6-1 and TRBJ2-7; 10 bases align to TRBD1. The CDR3 length is 14 residues. Per germline, CDR1 MNHNS and CDR2 SASEGT. V trimming: 3 bases; J trimming: 5 bases; junction bases outside the gene matches: 4. The CDR3 reads CASSDWTGGNEQYF. The CDR3 DNA reads TGTGCCAGCAGTGACTGGACAGGGGGGAACGAGCAGTACTTC.

This clonotype was seen a few times. The rearrangement joins TRBV13 to TRBJ2-7; D may be TRBD2 (5 bases). Germline CDR1 reads PRHDT; CDR2 reads FYEKMQ (reference sequence). The CDR3 runs to 15 residues. V dropped 9 bases and J dropped 2 bases, with 20 bases sitting between them. Here the CDR3 reads CASSVSGRATYEQYF. In nucleotides, the CDR3 is TGTGCCAGTAGTGTCAGTGGGAGAGCGACCTACGAGCAGTACTTC.

The sample holds many counts of this clonotype. The gene calls are TRBV7-9 and TRBJ2-7; possible D gene TRBD2, 5 bases. V gave up 6 bases and J gave up 2 bases, with 14 bases separating them. This CDR3 has 14 amino acids. Germline V CDR1 and CDR2: SEHNR, FQNEAQ (reference sequence). The DNA of the CDR3 is TGTGCCAGCAGTAACATCTACGGGGCCTACGAGCAGTACTTC. Translating gives CASSNIYGAYEQYF.

In this sample, this clonotype turned up a few times. The V gene is TRBV7-9, the J gene TRBJ2-5; 7 bases line up with TRBD1. CDR1 is SEHNR and CDR2 is FQNEAQ in the germline V gene (reference sequence). This CDR3 comprises 15 residues. The trim removed 1 base at V and 4 bases at J, leaving 6 bases unmatched. This CDR3 reads CASSLDRTGRETQYF. CDR3 sequence (DNA): TGTGCCAGCAGCTTAGACCGGACAGGACGAGAGACCCAGTACTTC.

The chain employs TRBV11-3 and TRBJ2-2, with D tentatively TRBD1 or TRBD2 (5 bases each). Germline V gene lookup returns CDR1 SGHNT and CDR2 YENEEA. The CDR3 spans 14 residues. V gave up 5 bases and J gave up 6 bases, with 13 bases separating them. The CDR3 reads CASSRGVRPGELFF. The CDR3 DNA reads TGTGCCAGCAGCAGAGGGGTCAGACCCGGGGAGCTGTTTTTT.

The table lists this clonotype with many counts. The chain couples TRBV5-1 to TRBJ2-1; perhaps TRBD2 as D (5 bases). There are 15 residues in the CDR3. Germline-derived CDR1 and CDR2 are SGHRS and YFSETQ. Trimming cost V 3 bases and J 5 bases, with 15 bases left between them. The CDR3 is CASSYNPLANNEQFF. The CDR3 DNA reads TGCGCCAGCAGCTACAACCCCCTAGCTAACAATGAGCAGTTCTTC.

This clonotype occurred a few times. A read error may explain this, as a much larger clone is one base away. V usage is TRBV2 and J usage is TRBJ2-7, with no clear D. This CDR3 spans 14 amino acids. Germline V gene data show CDR1 as SNHLY and CDR2 as FYNNEI. The CDR3 coding sequence is TGTGCCAGCAGTGAGATGTTAGTGACCTACGAGCAGCACTTC. Encoded protein: CASSEMLVTYEQHF.

This clonotype was found many times. V and J are TRBV27 and TRBJ1-1; TRBD1 agrees at 8 bases. Trimming removed 4 bases from V and 4 bases from J; junction bases left unmatched: 8. CDR1 is MNHEY and CDR2 is SMNVEV in the germline V gene (reference sequence). This CDR3 has 15 amino acids. The CDR3 region is CASSSPGGASTEAFF. The CDR3 DNA reads TGTGCCAGCAGTTCACCAGGGGGCGCGAGCACTGAAGCTTTCTTT.

The chain employs TRBV9 and TRBJ2-1; D remains ambiguous. Per germline, CDR1 SGDLS and CDR2 YYNGEE. CDR3 length: 16 residues. V was clipped by 0 bases and J by 4 bases, with 14 bases between them. CDR3 DNA sequence: TGTGCCAGCAGCGTAGAAGGTCTGGGCGGATACAATGAGCAGTTCTTC. It translates to CASSVEGLGGYNEQFF.